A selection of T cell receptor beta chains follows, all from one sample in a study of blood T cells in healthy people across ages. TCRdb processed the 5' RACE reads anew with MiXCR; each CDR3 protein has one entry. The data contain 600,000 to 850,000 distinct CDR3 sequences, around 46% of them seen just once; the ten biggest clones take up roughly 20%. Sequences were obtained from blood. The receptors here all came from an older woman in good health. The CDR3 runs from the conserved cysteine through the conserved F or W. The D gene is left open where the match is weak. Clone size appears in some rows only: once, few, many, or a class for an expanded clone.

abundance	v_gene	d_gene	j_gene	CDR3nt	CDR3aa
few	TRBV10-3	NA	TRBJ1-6	TGTGCCATCAGTGAGTCGGGGGACGCTAATTCACCCCTCCACTTT	CAISESGDANSPLHF
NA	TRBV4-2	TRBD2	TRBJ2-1	TGTGCCAGCAGCCAAGTATGGGAGGGCCGGAATGAGCAGTTCTTC	CASSQVWEGRNEQFF
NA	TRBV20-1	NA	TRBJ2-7	TGCAGTGCTAGAGAACGGGAATACGAGCAGTACTTC	CSAREREYEQYF
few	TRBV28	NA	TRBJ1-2	TGTGCCAGCAGTTTAAGGACAGCCTATGGCTACACCTTC	CASSLRTAYGYTF
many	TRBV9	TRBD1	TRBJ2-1	TGTGCCAGCAGCGTACTTGGACAGGGGTGGAATGAGCAGTTCTTC	CASSVLGQGWNEQFF
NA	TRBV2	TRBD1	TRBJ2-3	TGTGCCAGCAGTGGACAGGGAGGCACAGATACGCAGTATTTT	CASSGQGGTDTQYF
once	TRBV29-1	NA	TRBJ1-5	TGCAGCGTTCAGGAGGGCAGCAGAGAGCCCCAGCATTTT	CSVQEGSREPQHF
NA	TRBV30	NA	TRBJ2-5	TGTGCCTGGAGTGTAATCAGGGAGCAGTACTTC	CAWSVIREQYF
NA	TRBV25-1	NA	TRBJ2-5	TGTGCCAGCAGGAACGGACACAATGAGCAGTACTTC	CASRNGHNEQYF
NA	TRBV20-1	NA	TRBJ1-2	TGCAGTGCTAGAGGAGGGGGAGCCGACTATGGCTACACCTTC	CSARGGGADYGYTF
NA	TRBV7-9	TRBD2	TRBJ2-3	TGTGCCAGCAGCCCTCCCGGGGGGGGCATGGATACGCAGTATTTT	CASSPPGGGMDTQYF
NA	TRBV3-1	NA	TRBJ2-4	TGTGCCAGCAGCCAAGAGCGATCGGGAAACATTCAGTACTTT	CASSQERSGNIQYF
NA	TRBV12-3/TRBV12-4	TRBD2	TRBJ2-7	TGTGCCAGCAGTCAGGGACTAGCGGAATACTACGAGCAGTACTTC	CASSQGLAEYYEQYF
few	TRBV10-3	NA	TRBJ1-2	TGTGCCATCACCCGAGGGGGGGGCGACTATGGCTACACCTTC	CAITRGGGDYGYTF
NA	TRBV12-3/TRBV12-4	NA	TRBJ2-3	TGTGCCAGCAGTCCACAAACGGGAGATACGCAGTATTTT	CASSPQTGDTQYF
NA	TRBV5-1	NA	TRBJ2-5	TGCGCCAGCAGCGCCCCGGGACGAGGGGGATACAATGAGCAGTACTTC	CASSAPGRGGYNEQYF
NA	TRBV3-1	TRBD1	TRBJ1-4	TGTGCCAGCAGCCAGGGCCTGGGGACAGACCATGAAAAACTGTTTTTT	CASSQGLGTDHEKLFF
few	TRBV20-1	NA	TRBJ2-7	TGCAGTGCACAGGAGGGCTACGAGCAGTACTTC	CSAQEGYEQYF
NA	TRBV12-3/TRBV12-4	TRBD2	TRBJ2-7	TGTGCCAGCAGTTTCCTCGGTAGCGGGCCCCGATACGAGCAGTACTTC	CASSFLGSGPRYEQYF
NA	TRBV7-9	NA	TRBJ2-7	TGTGCCAGCAGCTTGATGGGTTCCGGCTACGAGCAGTACTTC	CASSLMGSGYEQYF
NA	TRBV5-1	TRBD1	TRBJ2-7	TGCGCCAGTCAACCGGGACAGGGGTGGTACGAGCAGTACTTC	CASQPGQGWYEQYF
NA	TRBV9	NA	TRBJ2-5	TGTGCCAGCAGCGTAGGAGGTCCCGTGGGGGAGACCCAGTACTTC	CASSVGGPVGETQYF
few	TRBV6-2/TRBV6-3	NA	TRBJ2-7	TGTGCCAGCAGTTACTCGGTCGGGGACCCCTACGAGCAGTACTTC	CASSYSVGDPYEQYF
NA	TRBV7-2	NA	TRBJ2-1	TGTGCCAGCAGCCCAGGGGGGCAGATCTACAATGAGCAGTTCTTC	CASSPGGQIYNEQFF
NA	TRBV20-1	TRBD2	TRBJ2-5	TGCAGTGCTAGAGCCCCCAGCGGGAGTCTCTATGAGCAGTACTTC	CSARAPSGSLYEQYF
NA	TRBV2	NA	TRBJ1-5	TGTGCCAGCAAAAGGGAGGTTAATAGCAATCAGCCCCAGCATTTT	CASKREVNSNQPQHF
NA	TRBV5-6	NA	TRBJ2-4	TGTGTCAGCAGTACCGCGAGGAGGGAAAGAAACATTCAGTACTTC	CVSSTARRERNIQYF
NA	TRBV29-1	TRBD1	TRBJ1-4	TGCAGCGTGGCAGGGGGCTTAACGACTAATGAAAAACTGTTTTTT	CSVAGGLTTNEKLFF
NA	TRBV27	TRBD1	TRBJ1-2	TGTGCCAGCAGTTTATCTGGGGACAGGCTTAACTATGGCTACACCTTC	CASSLSGDRLNYGYTF
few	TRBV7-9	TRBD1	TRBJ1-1	TGTGCCAGCAGCTTACCCCAGGGGGCTACTGAAGCTTTCTTT	CASSLPQGATEAFF
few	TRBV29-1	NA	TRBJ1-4	TGCAGCGTGGTGGATGGGGCTAATGAAAAACTGTTTTTT	CSVVDGANEKLFF
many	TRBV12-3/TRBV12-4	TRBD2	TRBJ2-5	TGTGCCAGCAGTTTAGCTAGCGGGCCCGGGGAGACCCAGTACTTC	CASSLASGPGETQYF
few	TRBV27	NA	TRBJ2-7	TGTGCCAGCGCTAGGACGGACGGCTACGAGCAGTACTTC	CASARTDGYEQYF
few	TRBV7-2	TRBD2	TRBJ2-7	TGTGCCAGCAGCCCCGGAGGGCTAGCGGAGCTCCTCTACGAGCAGTACTTC	CASSPGGLAELLYEQYF
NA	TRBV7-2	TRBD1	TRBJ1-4	TGTGCCAGCAGCCCGAGCGGGACAGATGATGAAAAACTGTTTTTT	CASSPSGTDDEKLFF
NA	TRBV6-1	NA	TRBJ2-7	TGTGCCAGCCTCAACGCTGCCTACGAGCAGTACTTC	CASLNAAYEQYF
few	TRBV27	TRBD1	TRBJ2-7	TGTGCCAGCTTAGACAGGGGGGACTCCTACGAGCAGTACTTC	CASLDRGDSYEQYF
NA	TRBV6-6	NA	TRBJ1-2	TGTGCCAGCACCAATGGGGGGCAGCTCTCCTATGGCTACACCTTC	CASTNGGQLSYGYTF
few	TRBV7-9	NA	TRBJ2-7	TGTGCCAGCAGTGGACCCAAGATTCCCTACGAGCAGTACTTC	CASSGPKIPYEQYF
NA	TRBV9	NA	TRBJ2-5	TGTGCCAGCAGCGTAGAGGGGAGGAATAATGAGCAGTACTTC	CASSVEGRNNEQYF
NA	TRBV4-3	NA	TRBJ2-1	TGCGCCAGCAGCCCTGGAAGTCAGGGGAATGAGCAGTTCTTC	CASSPGSQGNEQFF